This passage covers 20 T cell receptor beta chains from one sample sequenced in a study of PD-1 blockade in classical Hodgkin lymphoma. Autologous stem cell transplantation was followed by relapse in every patient, and brentuximab vedotin exposure varied. The protocol was immunoSEQ multiplex PCR, while the TCRdb copy is restricted to in-frame clones and leaves out a portion. The data contain around 13,000 clones, around nine tenths of them singletons. Source: peripheral blood mononuclear cells (PBMCs), taken at baseline. The receptors come from a human donor with classical Hodgkin lymphoma.

The V gene is TRBV5-1, the J gene TRBJ1-1, with 8 positions matching TRBD1. This CDR3 spans 15 amino acids. Germline loops: CDR1 SGHRS, CDR2 YFSETQ. The trim removed 5 bases at V and 7 bases at J, leaving 13 bases unmatched. The CDR3 spells CASRSAGQGTNEAFF. The CDR3 bases are TGCGCCAGCAGGTCTGCTGGACAGGGCACGAATGAAGCTTTCTTT.

A single count supports this clone. The chain carries TRBV30 and TRBJ1-4; TRBD1 matches at 8 bases. The CDR3 is 13 residues long. V lost 1 base and J lost 7; bases outside the gene matches: 2. Germline V gene lookup returns CDR1 GTSNPN and CDR2 SVGIG (reference sequence). The CDR3 spells CAWSGQGAEKLFF. The CDR3 DNA reads as TGTGCCTGGAGTGGGCAGGGGGCTGAAAAACTGTTTTTT. The full variable domain, rest sourced from reference TRBV30 and TRBJ1-4, is SQTIHQWPATLVQPVGSPLSLECTVEGTSNPNLYWYRQAAGRGLQLLFYSVGIGQISSEVPQNLSASRPQDRQFILSSKKLLLSDSGFYLCAWSGQGAEKLFFGSGTQLSVL.

The chain couples TRBV12-5 to TRBJ1-6; D gene unclear. The CDR3 sequence is 16 residues long. Per the germline V gene, CDR1 is LGHNT and CDR2 is FRNRAP. V was shortened by 2 bases and J by 6 bases, with 14 bases between the two germline ends. CDR3 residues: CASGLINGGINSPLHF. The CDR3 DNA reads TGTGCTAGTGGTTTGATCAATGGAGGGATTAATTCACCCCTCCACTTT.

This chain uses TRBV18 with TRBJ2-3; 8 bases are shared with TRBD1. The V gene end was trimmed by 2 bases and the J gene end by 6 bases; junction bases not matched to a gene: 4. The CDR3 consists of 14 residues. CDR1 KGHSH and CDR2 LQKENI come from the germline V gene. Here the CDR3 DNA reads TGTGCCAGCTCACCAGGGCAGGGGGCGGATACGCAGTATTTT. This codes for CASSPGQGADTQYF.

The rearrangement links TRBV18 to TRBJ2-1; a weak D match, TRBD1 (6 bases). The CDR3 is 14 amino acids. V was clipped by 2 bases and J by 5 bases, with 10 bases between them. Germline CDR1 reads KGHSH; CDR2 reads LQKENI. CDR3 protein: CASSPETGNNEQFF. In DNA, the CDR3 is TGTGCCAGCTCACCAGAGACAGGTAACAATGAGCAGTTCTTC. The entire variable domain, with the rest obtained from reference TRBV18 and TRBJ2-1, is as follows: NAGVMQNPRHLVRRRGQEARLRCSPMKGHSHVYWYRQLPEEGLKFMVYLQKENIIDESGMPKERFSAEFPKEGPSILRIQQVVRGDSAAYFCASSPETGNNEQFFGPGTRLTVL.

V gene TRBV10-3 combines with J gene TRBJ1-5, with 9 bases aligning to TRBD1. Germline-derived CDR1 and CDR2 are ENHRY and SYGVKD. This CDR3 contains 17 residues. V was clipped by 6 bases and J by 5 bases; unmatched bases: 14. The CDR3 here is CAIRPGPGQGEDQPQHF. CDR3 nucleotide sequence: TGTGCCATCAGACCTGGACCGGGACAGGGAGAGGATCAGCCCCAGCATTTT.

This chain uses TRBV19 with TRBJ2-6, with TRBD1 matching over 7 bases. CDR1 is LNHDA, CDR2 SQIVND, per germline (reference sequence). This CDR3 is built from 17 residues. Trimming removed 8 bases from V and 0 bases from J; junction bases left unmatched: 10. This chain's CDR3 is CASSHRGASSGANVLTF. In DNA, the CDR3 is TGTGCCAGTTCCCACAGGGGCGCTAGCTCTGGGGCCAACGTCCTGACTTTC.

The chain combines TRBV30 with TRBJ2-7, with TRBD1 matching over 8 bases. CDR1 is GTSNPN, CDR2 SVGIG, per germline (reference sequence). V shed 0 bases, J shed 6 bases, and the junction held 7 bases outside the gene matches. The CDR3 has 14 residues. CDR3 sequence (DNA): TGTGCCTGGAGTGTACCCGACAGGGGTTCCGAGCAGTACTTC. Protein sequence: CAWSVPDRGSEQYF.

J is TRBJ2-7 and V is TRBV7-8; 9 nucleotides line up with TRBD1. The CDR3 extends over 15 amino acids. Per the germline V gene, CDR1 is SGHVS and CDR2 is FQNEAQ. The V and J ends lost 5 bases and 1 base, in that order; junction bases with no gene match: 6. This CDR3 is CASSQSGTGSYEQYF. CDR3 coding DNA: TGTGCCAGCAGCCAATCCGGGACAGGGTCCTACGAGCAGTACTTC.

The V call is TRBV6-5, the J call TRBJ2-5; D is unclear. V lost 5 bases to trimming and J lost 1 base, with 8 bases between them. Germline CDR1 and CDR2: MNHEY and SVGAGI. This CDR3 spans 13 amino acids. The CDR3 bases are TGTGCCAGCAGTACGAGGACCCAAGAGACCCAGTACTTC. Encoded protein: CASSTRTQETQYF.

V and J are TRBV27 and TRBJ1-2, with 7 bases matching TRBD1. V shed 4 bases and J 4 bases; nucleotides not matched to a gene: 3. Germline V gene lookup returns CDR1 MNHEY and CDR2 SMNVEV (reference sequence). This CDR3 spans 13 amino acids. This CDR3 reads CASSWTGGYGYTF. The DNA for the CDR3 is TGTGCCAGCAGTTGGACAGGTGGCTATGGCTACACCTTC.

The V call is TRBV6-6, the J call TRBJ2-1; TRBD1 matches at 8 bases. This CDR3 has 13 amino acids. With V trimmed by 6 bases and J by 5 bases, 3 bases remained unmatched. Germline V lookup: CDR1 MNHNY, CDR2 SVGAGI (reference sequence). The CDR3, as DNA: TGTGCCAGCAGCCGGACAGGGAACAATGAGCAGTTCTTC. This gives the protein CASSRTGNNEQFF.

The chain joins TRBV28 to TRBJ1-1; maybe TRBD1 (6 bases). CDR3 size: 15 residues. Looked up from germline, CDR1 is MDHEN and CDR2 is SYDVKM. The V end was cut by 6 bases, the J end by 2 bases, with 16 bases between. CDR3 loop: CASREGGQKNTEAFF. The CDR3 nucleotides read TGTGCCAGCAGGGAGGGAGGACAGAAAAACACTGAAGCTTTCTTT.

The CDR3 coding sequence is TGTGCCATCAGTCCCAGCGGGGGTGGAGATACGCAGTATTTT. Translating it yields CAISPSGGGDTQYF. The gene calls are TRBV10-3 and TRBJ2-3; TRBD2 aligns across 8 bases. This CDR3 spans 14 amino acids. Germline CDR1 is ENHRY and CDR2 is SYGVKD. J gave up 5 bases and V 5 bases, and 6 bases lay outside the gene matches.

The J gene is TRBJ2-2, the V gene TRBV27, with 7 positions matching TRBD1. There are 16 residues in the CDR3. CDR1 and CDR2 from the germline V gene are MNHEY and SMNVEV (reference sequence). V shed 5 bases and J 4 bases; nucleotides not matched to a gene: 10. CDR3 in amino acids: CASSHPTGFRTGELFF. CDR3 sequence (DNA): TGTGCCAGCAGTCACCCGACAGGGTTTCGCACCGGGGAGCTGTTTTTT.

This chain uses TRBV30 with TRBJ1-5; D perhaps matches TRBD1 (6 bases). CDR1 is GTSNPN, CDR2 SVGIG, per germline (reference sequence). There are 15 residues in the CDR3. The V gene lost 3 bases and the J gene lost 5 bases, with 17 bases spanning the gap. As DNA, the CDR3 is TGTGCCTGGAGCGATCCAGGGGATTTATATCAGCCCCAGCATTTT. It yields the protein CAWSDPGDLYQPQHF.

The rearrangement links TRBV7-3 to TRBJ1-4, with D hard to call. The CDR3 totals 15 residues. V lost 0 bases, J lost 4 bases, and 9 bases lay in between. In germline, CDR1 is SGHTA, CDR2 FQGTGA. CDR3 coding DNA: TGTGCCAGCAGCTTAACTTCAGGCCTTAATGAAAAACTGTTTTTT. Residues: CASSLTSGLNEKLFF.

The rearrangement uses TRBV6-5 and TRBJ2-7; D may be TRBD1 (6 bases). The V gene lost 6 bases and the J gene lost 5 bases, with 11 bases spanning the gap. Looked up from germline, CDR1 is MNHEY and CDR2 is SVGAGI. This CDR3 region has 12 residues. In DNA form, the CDR3 reads TGTGCCAGCAGAGGGGGTCAGAACGAGCAGTACTTC. Residues: CASRGGQNEQYF.

This rearrangement joins TRBV12-1 to TRBJ2-1; the D call TRBD2 from the table was never checked on the DNA. TRBV12-1 counts as a pseudogene. This CDR3 spans 17 amino acids. This CDR3 is CASRRDGTSGSYNEQFF. In nucleotides, the CDR3 is TGTGCCAGCAGGCGGGATGGGACTAGCGGGTCCTACAATGAGCAGTTCTTC.

The rearrangement links TRBV19 to TRBJ2-1, with D possibly called TRBD1 or TRBD2 (7 bases each). The germline V gene has CDR1 LNHDA and CDR2 SQIVND (reference sequence). The CDR3 length is 14 residues. The V end lost 1 base, the J end lost 9 bases, and 13 bases lay between the germline ends. In nucleotides, the CDR3 is TGTGCCAGTAGTATAGGTGCAGGGGGGGTTGAGCAGTTCTTC. It codes for CASSIGAGGVEQFF.